The clone carrying this T cell receptor beta chain has just a few counts. These data originate in a study of human T cells and chemical hapten exposure. This CDR3 is 18 amino acids long. Germline V gene data show CDR1 as SEHNR and CDR2 as FQNEAQ (reference sequence). The trim removed 4 bases at V and 4 bases at J, leaving 13 bases unmatched. TCRdb analysed the RACE reads with MiXCR anew, one entry per CDR3 protein. The data show some 350,000 distinct CDR3 sequences, about 6% seen once. Time point denoted: patch test 2, 6 weeks after DPC sensitization. Regarding treatment: therapeutic diphenylcyclopropenone sensitization with weekly scalp DPC.

The receptor was isolated from a woman in her late teens or twenties with alopecia areata. Some clones in this sample may be carry-over from other donors' samples. Sequenced here: whole blood, sampled in connection with sensitization to the hapten diphenylcyclopropenone (DPC). This chain links TRBV7-9 with TRBJ1-2, with 12 bases lining up with TRBD1. The CDR3 protein is CASSSNPGQGAFFYGYTF. In DNA, the CDR3 is TGTGCCAGCAGCTCAAATCCGGGACAGGGGGCTTTCTTCTATGGCTACACCTTC.